This T cell receptor (beta chain) was recovered during a study of T cells after yellow fever vaccination. Germline V gene lookup returns CDR1 SGHTA and CDR2 FQGNSA. Trimming pared 1 base from V and 7 bases from J, leaving 11 bases between. CDR3 length equals 14 residues. TCRdb itself ran the 5' RACE reads through MiXCR, one entry per CDR3 protein. The sample lists 250,000 or so distinct CDR3 sequences, roughly 6.3% occurring once. The table lists this clonotype with a few counts. The starting material was CD4+ T cells sorted from PBMCs, obtained on the day of the yellow fever booster vaccination. The gene calls are TRBV7-2 and TRBJ1-5; no clear D. This receptor was obtained from a man aged 25 to 40 who received the YFV17D yellow fever vaccine. CDR3 sequence: CASSLVVLGQPQHF. For the CDR3, the DNA is TGTGCCAGCAGCTTAGTAGTCCTCGGGCAGCCCCAGCATTTT. The full variable domain, with the rest looked up from reference TRBV7-2 and TRBJ1-5, is GAGVSQSPSNKVTEKGKDVELRCDPISGHTALYWYRQSLGQGLEFLIYFQGNSAPDKSGLPSDRFSAERTGGSVSTLTIQRTQQEDSAVYLCASSLVVLGQPQHFGDGTRLSIL.